This T cell receptor beta chain was found in a study of cytotoxic CD8 clonotypes in ibrutinib-treated CLL. Across the whole study: In all, 10 to 11 patients were relapsed/refractory, under 16 were treatment-naive and roughly 18 were IGHV unmutated. Study outcomes and limitations: Sampling of sustained-remission and progressing patients occurred at differing times. Circulating CD8+ T-cell counts were tracked by baseline clonality, which exceeded that of age-matched healthy donors.

Comment on this clone: Its antigen is unidentified.

T cells were sequenced at a targeted depth of 1 in 200,000 to 1 in 1 million. Sequencing used immunoSEQ multiplex PCR; TCRdb keeps in-frame clones, though not all of them. The sample carries 55,000 to 80,000 clones, 90% recorded once. The junction had 11 bases not matched to a gene; V was cut back by 4 bases and J by 7 bases. The CDR3 covers 16 residues. Germline V gene data show CDR1 as MGHRA and CDR2 as YSYEKL. The chain joins TRBV4-1 to TRBJ2-7; 12 bases map to TRBD2. The receptor comes from a human donor with chronic lymphocytic leukemia. The source was PBMCs, collected after 12 months of ibrutinib treatment. CDR3 amino acids: CASSRSTSGGSGEQYF. CDR3 coding DNA: TGCGCCAGCAGCCGCTCAACTAGCGGGGGGTCAGGAGAGCAGTACTTC.